This T cell receptor (beta chain) came from a study of T cell responses to AZD1222 COVID-19 vaccine. Clones were sequenced by immunoSEQ multiplex PCR, and TCRdb holds only the in-frame ones, with some missing. The sample comprises some 150,000 clones, over 80% of which are singletons, and about 9.8% rests with the top ten. Study-wide points: None of the repertoires were sampled until the peak T cell response had passed. White British ancestry dominated among donors, who included more females, and clonal diversity was possibly underestimated. Of the AZD1222 recipients, only five to seven were seropositive at baseline.

Germline V gene sequence: CDR1 PRHDT, CDR2 FYEKMQ (reference sequence). The CDR3 spans 13 residues. V lost 0 bases and J 5 bases, leaving 5 bases between the germline ends. With regard to this clone: Antigen: not known.

This specimen was peripheral blood, taken 28 days after the second AZD1222 dose. The source of this sequence is an adult who received the AZD1222 COVID-19 vaccine. The rearrangement uses TRBV13 and TRBJ2-1, with D unclear. The CDR3 region has the DNA TGTGCCAGCAGCTTAGGGTTGAACAATGAGCAGTTCTTC. As protein: CASSLGLNNEQFF.